These 27 T cell receptor beta chains were all obtained from the same sample, sequenced in a study of immune evolution from preneoplasia to lung adenocarcinoma. Profiling relied on immunoSEQ multiplex PCR, and the TCRdb table lists in-frame clones only, not all of them. The table has several thousand clones, roughly 78% seen once; the top ten hold around 7.4%. The sample taken for sequencing was FFPE adjacent normal lung tissue. These receptors all come from a person aged 65-85 years with lung adenocarcinoma.

The chain links TRBV5-6 to TRBJ1-6; D not resolved. The germline V and J ends were trimmed by 2 bases and 3 bases, with 9 bases remaining between them. Germline CDR1 is SGHDT and CDR2 is YYEEEE. This CDR3 has 15 residues. The CDR3 spells CASSFRGLYNSPLHF. CDR3 DNA sequence: TGTGCCAGCAGCTTCCGAGGGCTCTATAATTCACCCCTCCACTTT.

V is TRBV5-1 and J is TRBJ2-7; 10 nucleotides line up with TRBD1. Germline V lookup: CDR1 SGHRS, CDR2 YFSETQ. The CDR3 loop spans 15 amino acids. Trimming removed 4 bases from V and 3 bases from J; junction bases left unmatched: 7. CDR3 in amino acids: CASSIDRGLGYEQYF. The CDR3 nucleotides read TGCGCCAGCAGCATCGACAGGGGGCTAGGCTACGAGCAGTACTTC.

V is TRBV20-1 and J is TRBJ2-1, with D hard to call. This CDR3 comprises 11 residues. Trimming took 6 bases from V and 4 from J, leaving 7 bases between them. The germline V gene has CDR1 DFQATT and CDR2 SNEGSKA (reference sequence). The CDR3 here is CSASNYNEQFF. The CDR3 nucleotides are TGCAGTGCGAGCAATTACAATGAGCAGTTCTTC.

V gene TRBV30 combines with J gene TRBJ1-1, with unresolved D. The CDR3 contains 12 residues. Germline CDR1 and CDR2: GTSNPN and SVGIG (reference sequence). V was cut by 4 bases and J by 6 bases, with 12 bases left in between. CDR3 coding DNA: TGTGCCTGGAAGTTAACAAGCGCTGAAGCTTTCTTT. It translates to CAWKLTSAEAFF.

V is TRBV29-1 and J is TRBJ1-5; D is unresolved. The CDR3 covers 13 residues. CDR1 is SQVTM, CDR2 ANQGSEA, per germline. With 6 bases removed from V and 2 bases from J, the gap between germline ends came to 11 bases. The CDR3 region is CSVRAAGNQPQHF. DNA for the CDR3: TGCAGCGTGCGGGCGGCAGGCAATCAGCCCCAGCATTTT.

This sequence joins TRBV19 and TRBJ1-5; tentatively, D is TRBD1 (6 bases). The CDR3 runs to 14 residues. Trimming left V 4 bases short and J 3 bases short, with 10 bases between. From germline, CDR1 is LNHDA and CDR2 SQIVND (reference sequence). DNA for the CDR3: TGTGCCAGTAGTACTCAGGGGACCAATCAGCCCCAGCATTTT. This sequence encodes CASSTQGTNQPQHF.

The gene calls are TRBV7-8 and TRBJ1-3, with 7 nucleotides matching TRBD1. The germline V gene has CDR1 SGHVS and CDR2 FQNEAQ. V shed 6 bases and J 3 bases; nucleotides not matched to a gene: 8. CDR3 length: 15 residues. This chain's CDR3 is CASSPGTADGNTIYF. CDR3 bases: TGTGCCAGCAGTCCCGGGACAGCAGATGGAAACACCATATATTTT.

The V call is TRBV5-4, the J call TRBJ1-2; maybe TRBD1 (6 bases). The CDR3 is 14 amino acids. Germline V gene data show CDR1 as SGHNT and CDR2 as YYREEE (reference sequence). V was trimmed by 0 bases and J by 8 bases, leaving 14 bases between them. The CDR3 region is CASSLGAGEGGYTF. Here the CDR3 DNA reads TGTGCCAGCAGCTTGGGGGCAGGGGAAGGGGGCTACACCTTC.

V usage is TRBV19 and J usage is TRBJ1-1; D unclear. V lost 6 bases, J lost 8 bases, and 19 bases lay in between. The germline CDR1 and CDR2 sequences are LNHDA and SQIVND (reference sequence). This CDR3 contains 14 residues. The CDR3 reads CASSRLWAEGEAFF. The CDR3 DNA reads TGTGCCAGTAGCCGGCTGTGGGCGGAAGGGGAAGCTTTCTTT.

The chain couples TRBV7-8 to TRBJ2-2, with D possibly TRBD1 on 5 matching bases. V lost 3 bases and J 3 bases, leaving 11 bases between the germline ends. The germline V gene has CDR1 SGHVS and CDR2 FQNEAQ. This CDR3 has 15 residues. The CDR3 region is CASSFFSGYTGELFF. The DNA of the CDR3 is TGTGCCAGCAGCTTCTTTTCAGGGTACACCGGGGAGCTGTTTTTT.

The chain has TRBV7-9 and TRBJ1-4; 7 nucleotides line up with TRBD1. This CDR3 comprises 14 residues. Germline values: CDR1 SEHNR, CDR2 FQNEAQ (reference sequence). V lost 3 bases, J lost 8 bases, and 6 bases stayed unmatched. CDR3 bases: TGTGCCAGCAGCTTTTCGACAGGGATAGAAAAACTGTTTTTT. Protein product: CASSFSTGIEKLFF.

A word on this clone: At one of its ends the junction is not consistent with the germline gene, which may arise from a read error. V and J are TRBV28 and TRBJ1-2; TRBD1 might be the D (5 bases). This CDR3 has 12 residues. The germline CDR1 and CDR2 sequences are MDHEN and SYDVKM. CDR3 sequence reads: CVCGRAQYGYTF. For the CDR3, the DNA is TGCGTATGTGGCAGGGCTCAATATGGCTACACCTTC.

This chain links TRBV30 with TRBJ2-7; 9 nucleotides agree with TRBD1. This CDR3 has 15 amino acids. V lost 1 base and J lost 4; bases outside the gene matches: 8. Germline V gene sequence: CDR1 GTSNPN, CDR2 SVGIG (reference sequence). The CDR3 DNA reads TGTGCCTGGAGTGCCCAGCGGGACAGGGCTTACGAGCAGTACTTC. The encoded protein is CAWSAQRDRAYEQYF.

This sequence joins TRBV28 and TRBJ2-5; D is uncertain. The CDR3 is made up of 11 amino acids. V lost 6 bases, J lost 4 bases, and 6 bases lay in between. The germline V gene encodes CDR1 MDHEN and CDR2 SYDVKM. The CDR3 sequence: CASSLGETQYF. Here the CDR3 DNA reads TGTGCCAGCAGCCTAGGAGAGACCCAGTACTTC.

The V gene is TRBV19, the J gene TRBJ2-4; D is undetermined. Trimming shortened V by 1 base and J by 8 bases, and 3 bases separated the two germline ends. CDR3 size: 11 residues. Germline-derived CDR1 and CDR2 are LNHDA and SQIVND (reference sequence). The CDR3 DNA follows: TGTGCCAGTAGTATAGTGGACATTCAGTACTTC. Its protein product is CASSIVDIQYF.

This chain uses TRBV19 with TRBJ1-2; TRBD1 aligns across 8 bases. The CDR3 spans 13 residues. CDR1 LNHDA and CDR2 SQIVND come from the germline V gene (reference sequence). The J segment lost 8 bases and the V segment lost 5 bases, leaving 7 bases of the junction unmatched. The CDR3 protein is CASSATGANGYTF. The DNA of the CDR3 is TGTGCCAGTAGTGCGACAGGGGCTAACGGCTACACCTTC.

V gene TRBV28 combines with J gene TRBJ2-7, with TRBD2 identical over 9 bases. Germline loops: CDR1 MDHEN, CDR2 SYDVKM. This CDR3 spans 18 amino acids. Trimming at V came to 5 bases and at J to 2 bases, leaving 16 bases not matched to a gene. The CDR3: CASSTRTSVKSTAYEQYF. CDR3 coding DNA: TGTGCCAGCAGTACAAGGACTAGCGTGAAGTCGACCGCCTACGAGCAGTACTTC. Filled out from reference TRBV28 and TRBJ2-7, the complete variable domain reads DVKVTQSSRYLVKRTGEKVFLECVQDMDHENMFWYRQDPGLGLRLIYFSYDVKMKEKGDIPEGYSVSREKKERFSLILESASTNQTSMYLCASSTRTSVKSTAYEQYFGPGTRLTVT.

In its sample, this clone was seen once. This chain joins TRBV7-8 and TRBJ1-1; no firm D call. CDR1 and CDR2 from the germline V gene are SGHVS and FQNEAQ. V dropped 1 base and J dropped 5 bases, with 8 bases sitting between them. The CDR3 totals 13 residues. CDR3 in DNA: TGTGCCAGCAGCTTAGAAAGTGGAACTGAAGCTTTCTTT. The encoded protein is CASSLESGTEAFF.

The chain has TRBV7-2 and TRBJ1-2, with TRBD1 matching over 8 bases. The CDR3 runs 16 residues. The V gene end was trimmed by 3 bases and the J gene end by 4 bases; junction bases not matched to a gene: 10. The germline CDR1 and CDR2 sequences are SGHTA and FQGNSA. For the CDR3, the DNA is TGTGCCAGCAGCTTGTACGACAGGGGAAACAGCTATGGCTACACCTTC. This codes for CASSLYDRGNSYGYTF.

This clone occurred once. The rearrangement joins TRBV6-4 to TRBJ2-3; D call uncertain. V was pared by 5 bases and J by 2 bases, with 11 bases between. Per the germline V gene, CDR1 is MRHNA and CDR2 is SNTAGT. The CDR3 spans 14 residues. DNA of the CDR3: TGTGCCAGCAGTACCGACGGAGACACAGATACGCAGTATTTT. This codes for CASSTDGDTDTQYF.

The chain employs TRBV30 and TRBJ1-5; D not resolved. Trimming removed 2 bases at V and 2 bases at J, with 7 bases between. This CDR3 has 13 amino acids. The germline V gene encodes CDR1 GTSNPN and CDR2 SVGIG (reference sequence). Written as DNA, the CDR3 is TGTGCCTGGAGTAATCGACGCAATCAGCCCCAGCATTTT. Its protein is CAWSNRRNQPQHF.

The V call is TRBV10-3, the J call TRBJ1-1; the D gene is possibly TRBD1 (6 bases). V shed 6 bases and J shed 1 base, with 12 bases lying between them. The CDR3 runs 14 residues. The germline V gene encodes CDR1 ENHRY and CDR2 SYGVKD. CDR3 protein: CAIRPQGKNTEAFF. The CDR3 nucleotides are TGTGCCATCAGACCACAGGGAAAGAACACTGAAGCTTTCTTT.

The chain links TRBV7-9 to TRBJ2-3; no firm D call. The CDR3 runs to 15 residues. Germline values: CDR1 SEHNR, CDR2 FQNEAQ (reference sequence). The V and J ends lost 2 bases and 4 bases respectively, with 13 bases between them. CDR3 protein: CASSLLSSGADTQYF. The CDR3 bases are TGTGCCAGCAGCTTACTATCCTCAGGAGCAGATACGCAGTATTTT. The variable domain in full, with the rest retrieved from reference TRBV7-9 and TRBJ2-3, is DTGVSQNPRHKITKRGQNVTFRCDPISEHNRLYWYRQTLGQGPEFLTYFQNEAQLEKSRLLSDRFSAERPKGSFSTLEIQRTEQGDSAMYLCASSLLSSGADTQYFGPGTRLTVL.

The chain links TRBV23-1 to TRBJ2-7; 7 bases fit TRBD2. TRBV23-1 falls under the ORF class, with uncertain function. V shed 7 bases and J 3 bases; nucleotides not matched to a gene: 15. The CDR3 consists of 16 residues. The CDR3 reads CASTNHSGRENYEQYF. CDR3 sequence (DNA): TGCGCCAGCACTAATCACAGTGGGCGGGAGAACTACGAGCAGTACTTC.

This chain uses TRBV5-1 with TRBJ1-2; a weak D match, TRBD1 (5 bases). Trimming removed 2 bases at V and 8 bases at J, with 19 bases between. Germline V gene data show CDR1 as SGHRS and CDR2 as YFSETQ. CDR3 length: 15 amino acids. This chain's CDR3 is CASSLTGQGGYGYTF. CDR3 bases: TGCGCCAGCAGCTTAACCGGGCAGGGTGGTTACGGCTACACCTTC.

The chain links TRBV29-1 to TRBJ2-5; 9 bases agree with TRBD2. Per germline, CDR1 SQVTM and CDR2 ANQGSEA. The CDR3 is made up of 14 amino acids. The V segment lost 8 bases and the J segment 2 bases; nucleotides outside the gene matches: 9. For the CDR3, the DNA is TGCAGCTCGGGTCCGCTAGCGGGGCAAGAGACCCAGTACTTC. This encodes CSSGPLAGQETQYF.

The J gene is TRBJ2-3, the V gene TRBV18; D not certain. V was pared by 0 bases and J by 1 base, with 8 bases between. CDR3 length: 15 residues. Germline V lookup: CDR1 KGHSH, CDR2 LQKENI. For the CDR3, the DNA is TGTGCCAGCTCACCACCGAGTTCGGGCACAGATACGCAGTATTTT. This encodes CASSPPSSGTDTQYF.